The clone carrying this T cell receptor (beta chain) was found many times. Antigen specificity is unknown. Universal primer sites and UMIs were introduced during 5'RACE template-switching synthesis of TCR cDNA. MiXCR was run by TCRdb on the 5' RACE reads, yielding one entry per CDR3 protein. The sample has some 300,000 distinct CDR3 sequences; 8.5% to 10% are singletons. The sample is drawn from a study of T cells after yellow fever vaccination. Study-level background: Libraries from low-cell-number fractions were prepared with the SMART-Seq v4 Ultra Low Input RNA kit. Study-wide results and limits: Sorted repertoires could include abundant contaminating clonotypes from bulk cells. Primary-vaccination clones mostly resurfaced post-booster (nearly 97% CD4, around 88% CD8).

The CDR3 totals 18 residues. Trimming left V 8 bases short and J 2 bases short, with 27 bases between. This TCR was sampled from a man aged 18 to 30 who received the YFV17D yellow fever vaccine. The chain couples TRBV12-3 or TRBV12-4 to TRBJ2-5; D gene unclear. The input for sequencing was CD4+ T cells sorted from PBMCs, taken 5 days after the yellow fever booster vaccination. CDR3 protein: CASSVSVVPRAIQETQYF. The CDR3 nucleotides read TGTGCCAGCTCAGTTTCGGTAGTTCCGAGAGCTATACAAGAGACCCAGTACTTC.